The TCR beta chain under discussion was sequenced for a study of identical twins. Unique molecular identifiers were present on the cDNA, and a universal primer site came from template switching. TCRdb reprocessed the 5' RACE reads with MiXCR, giving one entry per CDR3 protein. Counted here are some 730,000 distinct CDR3 sequences, around a sixth occurring once; the ten biggest clones make up over 10%. The trim removed 4 bases at V and 3 bases at J, leaving 9 bases unmatched. Germline V lookup: CDR1 SGHRS, CDR2 YFSETQ. The CDR3 extends over 16 amino acids. Findings and limits, study-wide: Compared with unrelated sharing, twin-shared out-of-frame alpha sequences had more low-probability sequences.

With respect to this clonotype: Its target is not known.

These same records also appear under a second study, on T cells expressing NK-cell markers. According to that study: Sequencing of TCR beta repertoires drew on sorted CD3+CD56+NKG2C+, CD3+CD56+NKG2C- and CD3+CD56-NKG2C+ T cells. Among CD8+ T cells from roughly six donors, dominant NKG2C+ clonotypes accounted for about 1.0-7.0%.

The chain recombines TRBV5-1 with TRBJ2-2, with 7 bases aligning to TRBD1. The origin of this receptor is a woman under 30 in good health. Sample: PBMCs. The CDR3 sequence is CASSHNRQGHTGELFF. The CDR3 DNA sequence: TGCGCCAGCAGCCATAATCGACAGGGACACACCGGGGAGCTGTTTTTT.